This entry features one T cell receptor (beta chain) sequence. Antigen: not known. Germline and genes here are mouse. Read sequence stops 4 residues before the CDR3 end, and the germline J gene provides the missing end. Germline V lookup: CDR1 NSQYPW, CDR2 LRSPGD (reference sequence). Trimming took off 0 bases at V and 0 bases at J, with 12 bases between the two ends. This CDR3 spans 16 amino acids. Reverse transcription of extracted RNA yielded cDNA, which provided the sequencing template. Using immunoSEQ multiplex PCR, the repertoire was profiled, and TCRdb retains in-frame clones only, with some absent. The sample has around 100,000 clones, none seen only once. The entry originates in a study of CD8+ T cells in alopecia areata. Study as a whole: C3H/HeJ donors aged roughly 6-12 months with spontaneous alopecia supplied skin grafted onto approximately 6-11-week-old female C3H/HeJ mice. Points from the study as a whole: For lesional scalp, especially alopecia totalis/universalis, clonality was higher than in normal scalp. Patients showed less clear TCR sequence sharing than mice, possibly partly because of HLA diversity. The study also sequences resident alphabeta T cells of normal skin in scalp samples.

This TCR was recovered from a C3H/HeJ mouse with alopecia areata. The strain is characterized by the MHC haplotype H2-k. V is TRBV1 and J is TRBJ2-7; D is ambiguous. The specimen sequenced was lesional skin. CDR3 DNA (partial): TGCACCTGCAGTGCAGATAACAACCCTAGCTCCTAT. Amino acids: CTCSADNNPSSY. The whole CDR3 sequence reads CTCSADNNPSSYEQYF. The whole variable domain, filled in from reference TRBV1 and TRBJ2-7, reads VTLLEQNPRWRLVPRGQAVNLRCILKNSQYPWMSWYQQDLQKQLQWLFTLRSPGDKEVKSLPGADYLATRVTDTELRLQVANMSQGRTLYCTCSADNNPSSYEQYFGPGTRLTVL.